This T cell receptor (beta chain) was sequenced during a study of T cell responses to AZD1222 COVID-19 vaccine. Findings and caveats of the study: Reportedly, nearly half of unique spike TCRs recognized epitopes outside B.1.351/B.1.1.7 mutations. Clonal diversity may have been underestimated, and the donors were mostly white British, with more females than males. Researchers report vaccine-associated CD4 TCRs spanning spike, with dominance at 160-218 and 743-854.

Germline CDR1 MDHEN, CDR2 SYDVKM. There are 17 residues in the CDR3. Germline trimming cut 2 bases from V and 7 bases from J; bases unmatched to any gene: 11. Clones were read by immunoSEQ multiplex PCR, and TCRdb kept only the in-frame ones, dropping some. This table has fewer than 200,000 clones, roughly 88% appearing once. Points on this clone: Its antigen is currently unknown.

The sequence came from an adult in good health. The V gene is TRBV28, the J gene TRBJ2-4; TRBD2 matches 10 bases. Sequenced material: peripheral blood, taken on day 0 of AZD1222 vaccination. CDR3 DNA: TGTGCCAGCAGTTTACTCCGGGCTAGCGGGAGTCTGAACATTCAGTACTTC. Its translation is CASSLLRASGSLNIQYF.